This T cell receptor (beta chain) was documented in a study of T-cell reconstitution after alpha-beta-depleted transplantation in children. Trimming cost V 6 bases and J 5 bases, with 16 bases left between them. The CDR3 has 15 amino acids. Germline assignment: CDR1 MNHEY and CDR2 SMNVEV (reference sequence). Unique molecular identifiers were used to barcode this TCRbeta library. From the PCR reads, TCRdb called clonotypes with MiXCR, one entry per CDR3 protein. This sample has approximately 230,000 distinct CDR3 sequences; 20% to 30% occur once, and the top ten carry about 5%. The chain employs TRBV27 and TRBJ2-2, with D perhaps matching TRBD1 (5 bases). Specimen: PBMCs, mostly from graft donor cells, collected 360 days after TCRalphabeta/CD19-depleted stem cell transplant. This clonotype was sampled from a female patient aged 2 to 10 who had a stem cell transplant for congenital amegakaryocytic thrombocytopenia, so the T cells may come from the graft donor. CDR3 DNA sequence: TGTGCCAGCAGCCCCCTGGCCGACAGTACCGGGGAGCTGTTTTTT. Residues: CASSPLADSTGELFF.